This T cell receptor (beta chain) is drawn from a study of vaccination effects on CD4 cells after COVID-19. Sequencing used immunoSEQ multiplex PCR; TCRdb keeps in-frame clones, though not all of them. The sample records about 27,000 clones, about 70% being singletons. The ends were cut back, 2 bases at V and 6 bases at J, with 14 bases in the middle. The CDR3 is 15 amino acids. CDR1 and CDR2 (germline): MNHEY, SMNVEV (reference sequence). A note on this clone: Its target is unknown.

Findings and caveats of the study: Cross-reactivity toward common cold coronaviruses was confined to only 1 of 255 vaccine-induced clones in healthy vaccinees.

Antigen-specific CD4+ T cells expanded by the ViraFEST assay with viral peptide pools were then sequenced. Isolation of CD4+ T cells took place after approximately 10 days of culture. All vaccine recipients tested negative for nucleocapsid antibodies and had never contracted SARS-CoV-2 infection. Days 3 and 7 saw half the medium replaced with IL-2 medium. The V call is TRBV27, the J call TRBJ1-5; D possibly corresponds to TRBD1 (6 bases). This sample comprised CD4+ T cells from PBMCs cultured with HCoV-NL63 spike peptides, obtained before COVID-19 vaccination. This sequence originates from a human donor who received a COVID-19 vaccine. CDR3 nucleotide sequence: TGTGCCAGCAGTTTAGGTTGGGGGGCGGGTCAGCCCCAGCATTTT. It translates to CASSLGWGAGQPQHF.